A single sample is the source of the 27 T cell receptor beta chains below, sequenced in a study of T-cell reconstitution after alpha-beta-depleted transplantation in children. Unique molecular identifiers were used in preparing the TCRbeta library. Using its own MiXCR run on the PCR reads, TCRdb lists one record per CDR3 protein. The profile covers over 100,000 distinct CDR3 sequences, with 6% appearing a single time and roughly 5.5% taken by the ten largest. The sample consisted of PBMCs, mostly from graft donor cells, taken 60 days after TCRalphabeta/CD19-depleted stem cell transplant. These receptors were collected from a female patient aged 2-9 years who had a stem cell transplant for Fanconi anemia, so the T cells may come from the graft donor.

This clonotype was counted a few times. The rearrangement joins TRBV5-5 to TRBJ2-3, with 7 bases fitting TRBD2. Losses at the gene ends were 1 base for V and 0 bases for J; bases not matched to a gene: 5. Germline CDR1 SGHKS, CDR2 YYEKEE (reference sequence). The CDR3 length is 16 residues. The CDR3 loop is CASSLLAAISTDTQYF. CDR3 DNA: TGTGCCAGCAGCTTGCTAGCGGCCATCAGCACAGATACGCAGTATTTT.

This clonotype was found many times. The genes are TRBV5-1 and TRBJ2-1; D not resolved. With 2 bases removed from V and 0 bases from J, the gap between germline ends came to 12 bases. This CDR3 contains 16 residues. Germline values: CDR1 SGHRS, CDR2 YFSETQ. This CDR3 reads CASSFFSASSYNEQFF. The DNA for the CDR3 is TGCGCCAGCAGCTTTTTTTCGGCAAGCTCCTACAATGAGCAGTTCTTC.

Comments on this clonotype: Its ends do not fully match the called genes, so a read error is possible. The chain is built from TRBV2 and TRBJ1-2; 10 bases are a match to TRBD1. CDR1 is SNHLY, CDR2 FYNNEI, per germline. CDR3 length equals 14 residues. This CDR3 reads CASCERGQGNGYTF. Here the CDR3 DNA reads TGTGCCAGCTGTGAACGGGGACAGGGGAATGGCTACACCTTC.

This clonotype was observed at least ten times. The chain couples TRBV24-1 to TRBJ1-2; 8 bases are shared with TRBD1. The germline CDR1 and CDR2 sequences are KGHDR and SFDVKD. V lost 2 bases to trimming and J lost 2 bases; unmatched junction nucleotides: 12. This CDR3 contains 18 residues. CDR3 protein: CATSDWDGRGRTNYGYTF. DNA of the CDR3: TGTGCCACCAGTGATTGGGATGGCAGGGGGCGAACGAACTATGGCTACACCTTC.

This clonotype was seen ten or more times. This sequence joins TRBV3-1 and TRBJ2-1; 9 bases are shared with TRBD1. CDR3 size: 16 residues. The J segment lost 4 bases and the V segment lost 4 bases, leaving 8 bases of the junction unmatched. CDR1 is LGHDT and CDR2 is YNNKEL in the germline V gene (reference sequence). The CDR3 DNA sequence: TGTGCCAGCAGCCGTACCGGGACAGGGTATTACAATGAGCAGTTCTTC. Amino acid sequence: CASSRTGTGYYNEQFF.

This clonotype was observed at least ten times. V and J are TRBV12-3 or TRBV12-4 and TRBJ1-6; D not resolved. This CDR3 contains 13 residues. Between the trimmed V and J ends, which lost 3 bases and 11 bases, there was a span of 11 bases. The DNA for the CDR3 is TGTGCCAGCAGTTTTAGGAGCAATCCACCCCTCCACTTT. As protein: CASSFRSNPPLHF.

Only a few counts were recorded for this clonotype. The chain has TRBV2 and TRBJ1-2, with no clear D. The CDR3 length is 11 residues. The germline CDR1 and CDR2 sequences are SNHLY and FYNNEI. V lost 8 bases and J 5 bases, leaving 9 bases between the germline ends. The CDR3 loop reads CASGRRYGYTF. The CDR3 DNA reads as TGTGCCAGCGGTCGCAGATATGGCTACACCTTC.

At least ten counts were recorded for this clonotype. V and J are TRBV28 and TRBJ2-7; D gene unclear. The CDR3 sequence is 12 residues long. V was trimmed by 11 bases and J by 4 bases, leaving 15 bases between them. Germline V CDR1 and CDR2: MDHEN, SYDVKM. CDR3: CAGSSGRYEQYF. CDR3 sequence (DNA): TGTGCCGGCTCCTCCGGCCGTTACGAGCAGTACTTC.

This clonotype was seen at least ten times. This rearrangement joins TRBV25-1 to TRBJ2-7; no reliable D call. Trimming removed 3 bases at V and 0 bases at J, with 3 bases between. This CDR3 comprises 12 residues. Germline V gene lookup returns CDR1 MGHDK and CDR2 SYGVNS. The chain's CDR3 is CASSDNSYEQYF. In DNA form, the CDR3 reads TGTGCCAGCAGTGACAACTCCTACGAGCAGTACTTC.

This clonotype has at least ten counts. This rearrangement joins TRBV5-1 to TRBJ2-3; TRBD2 agrees at 8 bases. The CDR3 loop spans 16 amino acids. After removal of 0 bases from V and 3 bases from J, the junction contained 6 bases not matched to a gene. Germline loops: CDR1 SGHRS, CDR2 YFSETQ. The CDR3: CASSLAGGPSTDTQYF. The DNA of the CDR3 is TGCGCCAGCAGCTTGGCGGGGGGGCCATCTACAGATACGCAGTATTTT.

This clonotype has a count of ten or more. This rearrangement joins TRBV10-3 to TRBJ2-6; 9 nucleotides align to TRBD2. The germline V gene encodes CDR1 ENHRY and CDR2 SYGVKD. V gave up 8 bases and J gave up 4 bases; unmatched junction bases: 6. CDR3 length equals 15 residues. The CDR3 DNA reads TGTGCCATCTCTGTAGCGGGGGCGGGGGCCAACGTCCTGACTTTC. Its protein is CAISVAGAGANVLTF.

Many counts were recorded for this clonotype. The chain links TRBV30 to TRBJ2-5; the D gene could be TRBD1 or TRBD2 (7 bases each). The length of the CDR3 is 19 residues. V was clipped by 0 bases and J by 1 base, with 24 bases between them. Germline lookup yields CDR1 GTSNPN and CDR2 SVGIG (reference sequence). The CDR3 spells CAWSVWGNGGGQLQETQYF. The CDR3 DNA sequence: TGTGCCTGGAGTGTTTGGGGTAACGGCGGGGGACAGCTCCAAGAGACCCAGTACTTC.

The gene calls are TRBV18 and TRBJ2-7; weak D call: TRBD1 (6 bases). The CDR3 consists of 14 residues. The V end was cut by 3 bases, the J end by 1 base, with 10 bases between. Germline V CDR1 and CDR2: KGHSH, LQKENI. The chain's CDR3 is CASSPLDRSYEQYF. For the CDR3, the DNA is TGTGCCAGCTCACCGTTAGACAGGTCCTACGAGCAGTACTTC.

This clonotype was picked up many times. The gene calls are TRBV12-3 or TRBV12-4 and TRBJ2-7, with a possible D match to TRBD1 (6 bases). V was clipped by 3 bases and J by 3 bases, with 6 bases between them. The CDR3 totals 12 residues. As DNA, the CDR3 is TGTGCCAGCAGTTTGGGACACTACGAGCAGTACTTC. It translates to CASSLGHYEQYF.

The table lists this clonotype with many counts. This sequence joins TRBV5-1 and TRBJ1-1; maybe TRBD1 (5 bases). Per germline, CDR1 SGHRS and CDR2 YFSETQ. There are 13 residues in the CDR3. Trimming left V 8 bases short and J 3 bases short, with 14 bases between. The CDR3 region has the DNA TGCGCCAGTCGCCCCGACAGCTACACTGAAGCTTTCTTT. Translating it yields CASRPDSYTEAFF. Full variable domain (remainder filled in from reference TRBV5-1 and TRBJ1-1): KAGVTQTPRYLIKTRGQQVTLSCSPISGHRSVSWYQQTPGQGLQFLFEYFSETQRNKGNFPGRFSGRQFSNSRSEMNVSTLELGDSALYLCASRPDSYTEAFFGQGTRLTVV.

CDR3 nucleotides: TGTGCCAGCGGGGCGGGCCGGGTACTAGAGACCCAGTACTTC. This translates into CASGAGRVLETQYF. The rearrangement links TRBV2 to TRBJ2-5, with D possibly being TRBD1 or TRBD2 (5 bases each). Germline CDR1 is SNHLY and CDR2 is FYNNEI. The length of the CDR3 is 14 residues. V lost 8 bases and J 4 bases, leaving 17 bases between the germline ends.

This clonotype was counted many times. CDR3 loop: CASSPNPGQKSYGYTF. CDR3 coding DNA: TGTGCCAGCAGCCCAAATCCGGGACAGAAATCCTATGGCTACACCTTC. V is TRBV3-1 and J is TRBJ1-2; 7 positions agree with TRBD1. The CDR3 is made up of 16 amino acids. Germline V gene data show CDR1 as LGHDT and CDR2 as YNNKEL (reference sequence). The V gene end was trimmed by 4 bases and the J gene end by 4 bases; junction bases not matched to a gene: 12.

At least ten counts were recorded for this clonotype. The rearrangement links TRBV28 to TRBJ2-4; 7 bases align to TRBD2. The CDR3 is 15 residues long. Trimming at V came to 2 bases and at J to 9 bases, leaving 10 bases not matched to a gene. CDR1 is MDHEN and CDR2 is SYDVKM in the germline V gene. Here the CDR3 DNA reads TGTGCCAGCAGTTTACTAGGGGAGGGATCTGGCATTCAGTACTTC. It translates to CASSLLGEGSGIQYF.

This clonotype was observed at least ten times. The V call is TRBV12-3 or TRBV12-4, the J call TRBJ2-2; D remains ambiguous. V lost 2 bases and J lost 6, with 1 base in between. This CDR3 comprises 11 residues. The CDR3 here is CASSLPGELFF. DNA for the CDR3: TGTGCCAGCAGTTTACCCGGGGAGCTGTTTTTT.

The table lists this clonotype with many counts. V usage is TRBV21-1 and J usage is TRBJ1-4; the D call in the table, TRBD1, was not verified against the DNA. TRBV21-1 constitutes a pseudogene. The CDR3 sequence is 12 residues long. This CDR3 reads CASRIGDEKLFF. CDR3 nucleotides: TGTGCCAGCAGAATAGGGGATGAAAAACTGTTTTTT.

This clonotype was counted at least ten times. The rearrangement joins TRBV11-1 to TRBJ1-1; 11 bases are a match to TRBD1. The germline gives CDR1 SGHAT, CDR2 FQDESV (reference sequence). V lost 4 bases, J lost 4 bases, and 11 bases stayed unmatched. The CDR3 is 17 residues long. CDR3 nucleotide sequence: TGTGCCAGCAGCTCTCGCCTTGGGACAGGGGGAGGCACTGAAGCTTTCTTT. As protein: CASSSRLGTGGGTEAFF.

This clonotype was recorded many times. The gene calls are TRBV7-9 and TRBJ2-3, with unresolved D. Germline V CDR1 and CDR2: SEHNR, FQNEAQ (reference sequence). Trimming took 3 bases from V and 5 from J, leaving 6 bases between them. This CDR3 is built from 12 residues. In nucleotides, the CDR3 is TGTGCCAGCAGCTTGACACAAGATACGCAGTATTTT. Protein: CASSLTQDTQYF.

The sample holds many counts of this clonotype. The chain has TRBV5-1 and TRBJ1-2, with D unresolved. The germline gives CDR1 SGHRS, CDR2 YFSETQ. With 0 bases removed from V and 6 bases from J, the gap between germline ends came to 9 bases. The length of the CDR3 is 13 residues. The DNA for the CDR3 is TGCGCCAGCAGCTTGGAAGTAGCCCATGGCTACACCTTC. Amino acids: CASSLEVAHGYTF.

This rearrangement joins TRBV5-1 to TRBJ2-7; D might be TRBD2 (6 bases). Looked up from germline, CDR1 is SGHRS and CDR2 is YFSETQ. This CDR3 contains 15 residues. V lost 5 bases to trimming and J lost 0 bases, with 15 bases between them. The CDR3 region has the DNA TGCGCCAGCAGTCCCACGGGCGGGACCTCCTACGAGCAGTACTTC. Translation gives CASSPTGGTSYEQYF.

This clonotype was observed a few times. The chain couples TRBV7-2 to TRBJ2-7; 7 nucleotides align to TRBD1. This CDR3 contains 16 residues. Germline V gene sequence: CDR1 SGHTA, CDR2 FQGNSA. With 8 bases clipped from V and 5 bases from J, the junction kept 18 bases outside the gene matches. CDR3 residues: CASAPDSTRQGHEQYF. Written as DNA, the CDR3 is TGTGCCAGCGCTCCGGACTCCACACGACAGGGACACGAGCAGTACTTC.

This clonotype was counted ten times or more. The chain has TRBV30 and TRBJ2-1; D is perhaps TRBD2 (6 bases). Germline-derived CDR1 and CDR2 are GTSNPN and SVGIG (reference sequence). With 2 bases removed from V and 11 bases from J, the gap between germline ends came to 16 bases. The CDR3 runs 13 residues. The CDR3 DNA follows: TGTGCCTGGAGTTACCTCCGGGGGAGTAAGCAGTTCTTC. Its protein is CAWSYLRGSKQFF.

This clonotype has more than one count but fewer than ten. The J gene is TRBJ2-1, the V gene TRBV3-1; no clear D. CDR1 is LGHDT and CDR2 is YNNKEL in the germline V gene (reference sequence). The CDR3 consists of 13 residues. V lost 1 base, J lost 6 bases, and 7 bases lay in between. Here the CDR3 reads CASSQVSGNEQFF. Written as DNA, the CDR3 is TGTGCCAGCAGCCAAGTATCGGGCAATGAGCAGTTCTTC.